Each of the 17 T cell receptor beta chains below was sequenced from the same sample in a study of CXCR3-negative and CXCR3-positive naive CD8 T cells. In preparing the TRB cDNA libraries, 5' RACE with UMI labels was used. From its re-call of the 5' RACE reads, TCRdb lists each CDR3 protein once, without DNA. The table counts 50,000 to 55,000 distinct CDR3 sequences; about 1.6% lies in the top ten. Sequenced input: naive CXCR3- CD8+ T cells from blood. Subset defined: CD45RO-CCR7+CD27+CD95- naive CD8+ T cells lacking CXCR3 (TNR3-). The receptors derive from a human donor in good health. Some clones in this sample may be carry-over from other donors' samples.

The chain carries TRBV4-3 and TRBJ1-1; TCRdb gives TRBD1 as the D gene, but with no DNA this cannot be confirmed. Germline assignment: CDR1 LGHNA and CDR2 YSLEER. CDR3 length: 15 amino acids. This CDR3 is CASSQEMGGPTEAFF.

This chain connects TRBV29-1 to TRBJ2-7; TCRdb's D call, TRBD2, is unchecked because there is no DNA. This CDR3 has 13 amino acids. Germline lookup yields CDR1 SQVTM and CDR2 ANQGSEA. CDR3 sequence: CSVGLAPTYDQYF.

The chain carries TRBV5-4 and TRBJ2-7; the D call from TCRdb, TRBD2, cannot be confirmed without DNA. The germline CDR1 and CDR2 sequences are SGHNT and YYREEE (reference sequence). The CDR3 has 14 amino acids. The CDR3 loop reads CASSVSGGTYEQYF.

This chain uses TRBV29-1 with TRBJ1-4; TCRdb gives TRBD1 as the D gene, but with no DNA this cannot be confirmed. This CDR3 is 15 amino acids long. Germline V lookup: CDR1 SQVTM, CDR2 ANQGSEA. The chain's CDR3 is CSVQDLTGYNEKLFF.

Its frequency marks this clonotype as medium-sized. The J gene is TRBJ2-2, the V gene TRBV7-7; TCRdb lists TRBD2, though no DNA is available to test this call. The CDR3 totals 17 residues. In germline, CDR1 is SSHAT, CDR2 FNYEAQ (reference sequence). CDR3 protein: CASSLREGQINTGELFF.

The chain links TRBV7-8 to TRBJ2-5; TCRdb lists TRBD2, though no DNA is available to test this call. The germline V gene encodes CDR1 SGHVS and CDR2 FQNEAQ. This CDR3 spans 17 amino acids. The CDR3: CASSLKRAGGPEETQYF.

The CDR3 loop is CAIREGVDGYTF. V and J are TRBV10-3 and TRBJ1-2. The CDR3 consists of 12 residues. Germline values: CDR1 ENHRY, CDR2 SYGVKD.

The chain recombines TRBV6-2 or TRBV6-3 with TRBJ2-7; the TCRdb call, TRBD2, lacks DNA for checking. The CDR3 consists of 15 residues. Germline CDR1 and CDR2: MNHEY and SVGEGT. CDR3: CASSSSGKALYEQYF.

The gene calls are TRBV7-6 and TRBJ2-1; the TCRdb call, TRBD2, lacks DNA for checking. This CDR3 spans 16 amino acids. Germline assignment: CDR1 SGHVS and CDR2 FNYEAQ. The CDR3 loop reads CASSLNLQREVHEQFF.

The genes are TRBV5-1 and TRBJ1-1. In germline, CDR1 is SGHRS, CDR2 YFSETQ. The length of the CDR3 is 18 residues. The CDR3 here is CASSLTLEPLGVDTEAFF.

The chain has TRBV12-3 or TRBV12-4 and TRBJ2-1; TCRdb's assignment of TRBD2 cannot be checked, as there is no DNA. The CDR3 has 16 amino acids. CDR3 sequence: CASSQWGSGYYNEQFF.

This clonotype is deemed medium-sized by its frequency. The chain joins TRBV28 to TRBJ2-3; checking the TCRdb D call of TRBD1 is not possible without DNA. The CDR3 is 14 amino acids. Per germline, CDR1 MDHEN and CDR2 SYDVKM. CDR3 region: CASSFVAGTDTQYF. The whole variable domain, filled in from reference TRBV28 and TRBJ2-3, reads DVKVTQSSRYLVKRTGEKVFLECVQDMDHENMFWYRQDPGLGLRLIYFSYDVKMKEKGDIPEGYSVSREKKERFSLILESASTNQTSMYLCASSFVAGTDTQYFGPGTRLTVL.

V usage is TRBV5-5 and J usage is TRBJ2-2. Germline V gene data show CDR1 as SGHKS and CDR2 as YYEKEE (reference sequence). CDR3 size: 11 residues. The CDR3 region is CASSLFGELFF.

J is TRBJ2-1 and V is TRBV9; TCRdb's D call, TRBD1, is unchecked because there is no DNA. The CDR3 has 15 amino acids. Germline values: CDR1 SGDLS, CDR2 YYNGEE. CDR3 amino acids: CASSAGTGRYNEQFF.

The CDR3 region is CASSDRLALLNQETQYF. This chain connects TRBV7-9 to TRBJ2-5; TCRdb's D gene call, TRBD2, goes unchecked for lack of DNA. The germline V gene encodes CDR1 SEHNR and CDR2 FQNEAQ (reference sequence). This CDR3 is built from 17 residues.

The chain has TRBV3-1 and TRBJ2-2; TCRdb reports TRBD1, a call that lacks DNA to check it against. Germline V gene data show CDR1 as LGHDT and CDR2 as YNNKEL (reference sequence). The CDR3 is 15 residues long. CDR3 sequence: CASSQGWTATGELFF.

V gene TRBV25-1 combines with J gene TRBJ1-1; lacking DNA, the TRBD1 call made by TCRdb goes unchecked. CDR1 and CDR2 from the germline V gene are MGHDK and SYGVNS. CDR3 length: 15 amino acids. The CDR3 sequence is CASSETGGGWGEAFF. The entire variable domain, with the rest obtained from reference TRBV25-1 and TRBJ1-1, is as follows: EADIYQTPRYLVIGTGKKITLECSQTMGHDKMYWYQQDPGMELHLIHYSYGVNSTEKGDLSSESTVSRIRTEHFPLTLESARPSHTSQYLCASSETGGGWGEAFFGQGTRLTVV.